The 21 T cell receptor beta chains presented below share a single source sample, sequenced in a study of blood T cell repertoires in COVID-19. Assay: immunoSEQ multiplex PCR; the TCRdb copy retains only in-frame clones and omits some. This sample yields under 200,000 clones, of which approximately 87% are seen a single time; about 0.81% belongs to the top ten. The sample comprised peripheral blood. Receptor source: a woman in her seventies with acute or convalescent COVID-19.

The chain uses TRBV19 and TRBJ2-1; possibly TRBD2 for D (5 bases). Per the germline V gene, CDR1 is LNHDA and CDR2 is SQIVND (reference sequence). The CDR3 sequence is 16 residues long. V was trimmed by 3 bases and J by 0 bases, leaving 12 bases between them. CDR3 sequence reads: CASSIFLGVSYNEQFF. In nucleotides, the CDR3 is TGTGCCAGTAGTATTTTCCTCGGGGTCTCCTACAATGAGCAGTTCTTC.

The V gene is TRBV6-6, the J gene TRBJ1-2, with TRBD1 as a possible D gene (5 bases). The germline gives CDR1 MNHNY, CDR2 SVGAGI (reference sequence). The CDR3 extends over 15 amino acids. V lost 2 bases and J lost 3, with 13 bases in between. CDR3 coding DNA: TGTGCCAGCAGTTACAAGCAGGGATGGGACTATGGCTACACCTTC. Its protein is CASSYKQGWDYGYTF.

For the CDR3, the DNA is TGTGCCAGCAGTCCCGGGACAGGCGAGGGTTCACCCCTCCACTTT. Translated: CASSPGTGEGSPLHF. J is TRBJ1-6 and V is TRBV7-9, with 8 nucleotides matching TRBD1. The CDR3 runs to 15 residues. Germline values: CDR1 SEHNR, CDR2 FQNEAQ (reference sequence). V gave up 6 bases and J gave up 9 bases; unmatched junction bases: 10. The full variable domain, in which reference TRBV7-9 and TRBJ1-6 provide the parts outside the CDR3, is DTGVSQNPRHKITKRGQNVTFRCDPISEHNRLYWYRQTLGQGPEFLTYFQNEAQLEKSRLLSDRFSAERPKGSFSTLEIQRTEQGDSAMYLCASSPGTGEGSPLHFGNGTRLTVT.

The chain links TRBV20-1 to TRBJ2-7; TRBD1 is a possible D gene (5 bases). Germline CDR1 reads DFQATT; CDR2 reads SNEGSKA (reference sequence). The CDR3 is 11 amino acids. V was pared by 2 bases and J by 12 bases, with 14 bases between. CDR3 DNA sequence: TGCAGTGCTAGAACCGACAGAGCGTGGTACTTC. The encoded protein is CSARTDRAWYF.

The V call is TRBV23-1, the J call TRBJ2-2; TRBD2 matches 8 bases. TRBV23-1 is an ORF; its function is uncertain. Trimming removed 2 bases from V and 3 bases from J; junction bases left unmatched: 8. The CDR3 extends over 17 amino acids. CDR3: CASSQPIGGADTGELFF. In nucleotides, the CDR3 is TGCGCCAGCAGTCAACCTATCGGGGGGGCCGACACCGGGGAGCTGTTTTTT.

V gene TRBV19 combines with J gene TRBJ1-2; D is unclear. CDR1 and CDR2 from the germline V gene are LNHDA and SQIVND (reference sequence). This CDR3 spans 11 amino acids. V was trimmed by 4 bases and J by 5 bases, leaving 5 bases between them. CDR3 protein: CASSNRYGYTF. The CDR3 DNA reads as TGTGCCAGTAGTAACCGGTATGGCTACACCTTC.

The chain has TRBV4-2 and TRBJ1-2; 7 bases line up with TRBD1. J was trimmed by 3 bases and V by 0 bases; bases with no gene match: 10. This CDR3 region has 17 residues. Germline CDR1 is LGHNA and CDR2 is YNFKEQ. The CDR3 DNA is TGTGCCAGCAGCCAAGAACAGGGGAACCTAGGGGACTATGGCTACACCTTC. Its translation: CASSQEQGNLGDYGYTF.

This chain links TRBV28 with TRBJ2-1, with TRBD2 matching over 7 bases. Germline V gene sequence: CDR1 MDHEN, CDR2 SYDVKM. The ends lost 5 bases at V and 0 bases at J; junction bases unmatched: 4. The CDR3 consists of 15 residues. The CDR3 here is CASSAGGSSYNEQFF. As DNA, the CDR3 is TGTGCCAGCAGTGCGGGCGGGAGCTCCTACAATGAGCAGTTCTTC.

This chain uses TRBV7-2 with TRBJ2-7; a weak D match, TRBD2 (6 bases). The germline V gene encodes CDR1 SGHTA and CDR2 FQGNSA. The CDR3 loop spans 12 amino acids. The CDR3 sequence: CASSPLQGGFVV. For the CDR3, the DNA is TGTGCCAGCAGCCCCCTGCAGGGAGGATTTGTGGTC.

The chain employs TRBV5-5 and TRBJ2-2, with D possibly TRBD1 on 6 matching bases. V lost 3 bases, J lost 1 base, and 10 bases lay in between. This CDR3 comprises 15 residues. Germline loops: CDR1 SGHKS, CDR2 YYEKEE (reference sequence). The CDR3 nucleotides read TGTGCCAGCAGCTCATTGACAGGGAACACCGGGGAGCTGTTTTTT. Translated, it gives CASSSLTGNTGELFF.

The chain recombines TRBV10-3 with TRBJ2-3; no reliable D call. The CDR3 spans 17 residues. V was cut by 10 bases and J by 1 base, with 24 bases left in between. Germline V gene sequence: CDR1 ENHRY, CDR2 SYGVKD. CDR3 sequence (DNA): TGTGCCACCGCCCAGCAGGTAAAACGTCGTGGCACAGATACGCAGTATTTT. Translating it yields CATAQQVKRRGTDTQYF.

The chain recombines TRBV3-1 (or the pseudogene TRBV3-2) with TRBJ1-2; D gene uncertain. The CDR3 runs to 18 residues. With 0 bases removed from V and 0 bases from J, the gap between germline ends came to 17 bases. From germline, CDR1 is LGHDT and CDR2 YNNKEL (reference sequence). The DNA for the CDR3 is TGTGCCAGCAGCCAAGAAAGGCCCGCCACAACTACTAACTATGGCTACACCTTC. Translating it yields CASSQERPATTTNYGYTF.

This chain uses TRBV5-8 with TRBJ1-4, with D uncertain. V lost 1 base to trimming and J lost 8 bases, with 12 bases between them. CDR1 and CDR2 from the germline V gene are SGHTS and YDEGEE. CDR3 length: 14 residues. As DNA, the CDR3 is TGTGCCAGCAGCTTGCGGGGTCCGGGAGAAAAACTGTTTTTT. Its protein is CASSLRGPGEKLFF.

This chain links TRBV9 with TRBJ2-6; TRBD2 is a possible D gene (6 bases). Germline V lookup: CDR1 SGDLS, CDR2 YYNGEE. V lost 2 bases and J 7 bases, leaving 16 bases between the germline ends. The CDR3 totals 16 residues. The CDR3 region has the DNA TGTGCCAGCAGCGTTGGGGTAGCGGTGGGCGCCAACGTCCTGACTTTC. As protein: CASSVGVAVGANVLTF.

The chain links TRBV3-1 (or the pseudogene TRBV3-2) to TRBJ2-5, with D perhaps TRBD2 (5 bases). The germline gives CDR1 LGHDT, CDR2 YNNKEL (reference sequence). This CDR3 has 12 residues. With 5 bases removed from V and 5 bases from J, the gap between germline ends came to 9 bases. CDR3 nucleotides: TGTGCCAGCAGCTGGCCTAGCGAGACCCAGTACTTC. Translating gives CASSWPSETQYF.

The CDR3, as DNA: TGTGCCAGCAGCGCCAGGGGTGGGAACACTGAAGCTTTCTTT. Translated: CASSARGGNTEAFF. The chain has TRBV9 and TRBJ1-1; D perhaps matches TRBD1 (6 bases). CDR1 is SGDLS and CDR2 is YYNGEE in the germline V gene. Trimming pared 3 bases from V and 1 base from J, leaving 10 bases between. The CDR3 runs 14 residues.

This chain uses TRBV7-9 with TRBJ2-1, with 8 positions matching TRBD2. CDR1 and CDR2 (germline): SEHNR, FQNEAQ (reference sequence). This CDR3 region has 19 residues. J gave up 6 bases and V 3 bases, and 19 bases lay outside the gene matches. The CDR3 DNA reads as TGTGCCAGCAGCTTCCCGAGTGACTACAGCGGGAGCCTGGGCAATGAGCAGTTCTTC. It is translated as CASSFPSDYSGSLGNEQFF.

This clone is a singleton in its sample. The V call is TRBV2, the J call TRBJ2-3, with 8 bases lining up with TRBD2. This CDR3 region has 14 residues. Per germline, CDR1 SNHLY and CDR2 FYNNEI. V lost 3 bases to trimming and J lost 4 bases; unmatched junction nucleotides: 3. The CDR3 region has the DNA TGTGCCAGCAGTGAGCGGGGGGCGGCAGATACGCAGTATTTT. Protein: CASSERGAADTQYF.

The genes are TRBV6-2 or TRBV6-3 and TRBJ2-2; 9 bases align to TRBD2. CDR1 and CDR2 (germline): MNHEY, SVGEGT. Unmatched junction bases numbered 10, after V lost 5 bases and J lost 6 bases. This CDR3 contains 16 residues. The CDR3 sequence: CASSNYRGRVSGELFF. The DNA for the CDR3 is TGTGCCAGCAGTAACTATCGCGGGAGGGTATCCGGGGAGCTGTTTTTT.

This sequence joins TRBV29-1 and TRBJ2-2; 11 nucleotides agree with TRBD1. Germline V gene lookup returns CDR1 SQVTM and CDR2 ANQGSEA. This CDR3 contains 15 residues. V shed 7 bases and J 4 bases; nucleotides not matched to a gene: 8. CDR3 loop: CSADKGQGGTGELFF. CDR3 coding DNA: TGCAGCGCTGATAAGGGACAGGGGGGCACCGGGGAGCTGTTTTTT.

There are a few counts of this clone. The chain combines TRBV2 with TRBJ2-5; D gene ambiguous. CDR3 length: 14 residues. V was clipped by 0 bases and J by 2 bases, with 7 bases between them. Per germline, CDR1 SNHLY and CDR2 FYNNEI. The CDR3 spells CASSEAAGQETQYF. In DNA form, the CDR3 reads TGTGCCAGCAGTGAAGCAGCAGGTCAAGAGACCCAGTACTTC.